A selection of T cell receptor beta chains follows, all from one sample in a study of blood T cell repertoires in COVID-19. Only in-frame clones appear in the TCRdb table, and some are missing; sequencing was by immunoSEQ multiplex PCR. Among about 310,000 clones listed, roughly 84% were seen once. The sequencing sample was made of peripheral blood. The receptor source for this set is a man aged 45 to 65 with active or convalescent COVID-19. Each CDR3 is given with its conserved first and last residue. Fields, in order: V gene, J gene, D gene, clone size, CDR3 protein, CDR3 DNA. The D gene is left open where the match is weak. Clone sizes are given selectively: once, few, many, or a class where the clone is expanded.

TRBV4-1,TRBJ2-7,NA,few,CASSQGSGPYEQYF,TGCGCCAGCAGCCAAGGGAGCGGACCCTACGAGCAGTACTTC
TRBV5-6,TRBJ2-5,NA,NA,CASSLLTGRAEETQYF,TGTGCCAGCAGCTTGTTAACAGGGCGGGCAGAAGAGACCCAGTACTTC
TRBV30,TRBJ2-1,NA,NA,CAWSVKGPGVQFF,TGTGCCTGGAGTGTAAAGGGTCCCGGGGTTCAGTTCTTC
TRBV12-3/TRBV12-4,TRBJ1-2,NA,NA,CANSGQNNYGYTF,TGTGCCAACAGTGGACAGAATAACTATGGCTACACCTTC
TRBV15,TRBJ1-5,NA,NA,CATSLMEGNQPQHF,TGTGCCACCAGTCTCATGGAGGGCAATCAGCCCCAGCATTTT
TRBV30,TRBJ1-1,NA,NA,CAWSVRRGTEAFF,TGTGCCTGGAGTGTAAGGCGGGGGACTGAAGCTTTCTTT
TRBV28,TRBJ2-5,NA,NA,CASSTNREVVGETQYF,TGTGCCAGCAGCACAAACAGGGAAGTAGTGGGAGAGACCCAGTACTTC
TRBV28,TRBJ1-5,NA,NA,CASTLGGPVGNQPQHF,TGTGCCAGCACCCTTGGGGGCCCCGTGGGCAATCAGCCCCAGCATTTT
TRBV3-1/TRBV3-2,TRBJ2-3,TRBD1,NA,CASSQDQGQGARTQYF,TGTGCCAGCAGCCAAGATCAGGGACAGGGGGCTCGTACGCAGTATTTT
TRBV7-8,TRBJ1-6,NA,NA,CASSLDGSPLHF,TGTGCCAGCAGCCTAGACGGTTCACCCCTCCACTTT
TRBV5-4,TRBJ2-3,NA,NA,CASSLGLAGLGTDTQYF,TGTGCCAGCAGCTTGGGTCTAGCCGGCCTCGGCACAGATACGCAGTATTTT
TRBV7-7,TRBJ2-1,TRBD2,NA,CASSPLSMGGIDEQFF,TGTGCTAGCAGCCCCCTATCAATGGGGGGGATCGATGAGCAGTTCTTC
TRBV2,TRBJ1-2,TRBD1,NA,CASSGQGEMRGYTF,TGTGCCAGCAGCGGACAGGGGGAGATGAGGGGCTACACCTTC
TRBV18,TRBJ2-5,TRBD1,NA,CASSPRDRQETQYF,TGTGCCAGCTCACCCAGGGACAGGCAAGAGACCCAGTACTTC
TRBV4-1,TRBJ1-2,TRBD1,NA,CASSQEDRRDNYGYTF,TGCGCCAGCAGCCAAGAGGACAGGAGAGATAACTATGGCTACACCTTC
TRBV6-1,TRBJ2-7,TRBD2,NA,CASSDASSGTYEQYF,TGTGCCAGCAGTGATGCGAGTAGCGGGACCTACGAGCAGTACTTC
TRBV4-1,TRBJ1-2,NA,NA,CASSQDHEYGYTF,TGCGCCAGCAGCCAAGATCACGAGTATGGCTACACCTTC
TRBV7-2,TRBJ2-7,NA,NA,CASSLALTGSYEQYF,TGTGCCAGCAGCTTAGCCCTAACAGGTTCCTACGAGCAGTACTTC
TRBV18,TRBJ2-3,TRBD1,once,CASSPLGRGQGDTQYF,TGTGCCAGCTCACCACTGGGCAGGGGGCAAGGAGATACGCAGTATTTT
TRBV6-5,TRBJ2-3,NA,NA,CASRAEGGKDTQYF,TGTGCCAGCAGAGCCGAGGGGGGGAAAGATACGCAGTATTTT
TRBV5-1,TRBJ2-1,TRBD2,NA,CASSLTSSLYNEQFF,TGCGCCAGCAGCCTGACTAGCTCCCTTTACAATGAGCAGTTCTTC
TRBV28,TRBJ2-5,NA,once,CASSGGGKETQYF,TGTGCCAGCAGTGGTGGGGGGAAAGAGACCCAGTACTTC
TRBV5-1,TRBJ2-3,TRBD1,NA,CASSPGDRESNTQYF,TGCGCCAGCAGCCCTGGGGACAGGGAGTCAAATACGCAGTATTTT
TRBV5-8,TRBJ1-1,NA,once,CASSLVGGGTTEAFF,TGTGCCAGCAGCTTGGTTGGCGGGGGTACGACTGAAGCTTTCTTT
TRBV6-5,TRBJ1-4,NA,NA,CASSPLTAANEKLFF,TGTGCCAGCAGTCCTTTGACAGCAGCTAATGAAAAACTGTTTTTT
TRBV5-1,TRBJ2-3,NA,NA,CASSLAGLLDTQYF,TGCGCCAGCAGCTTGGCGGGACTGCTAGATACGCAGTATTTT
TRBV2,TRBJ2-2,NA,NA,CASSELGSPNTGELFF,TGTGCCAGCAGTGAATTAGGTAGCCCGAACACCGGGGAGCTGTTTTTT
TRBV29-1,TRBJ2-1,NA,NA,CSVSRVSYNEQFF,TGCAGCGTTTCGCGAGTCTCCTACAATGAGCAGTTCTTC
TRBV6-1,TRBJ1-2,NA,NA,CASSEGREDYGYTF,TGTGCCAGCAGTGAAGGGAGGGAGGATTATGGCTACACCTTC
TRBV6-2/TRBV6-3,TRBJ2-5,NA,NA,CASSGFPETQYF,TGTGCCAGCAGTGGCTTTCCGGAGACCCAGTACTTC
TRBV18,TRBJ2-1,TRBD2,NA,CASSPPLAGGPSEQFF,TGTGCCAGCTCACCACCCCTAGCGGGAGGGCCCAGTGAGCAGTTCTTC
TRBV11-1,TRBJ2-2,NA,NA,CATQVGTNTGELFF,TGTGCCACTCAGGTGGGCACGAACACCGGGGAGCTGTTTTTT
TRBV5-4,TRBJ1-3,NA,NA,CASSLGREENTIYF,TGTGCCAGCAGCTTGGGGAGGGAGGAAAACACCATATATTTT
TRBV2,TRBJ2-5,TRBD1,NA,CASREDRETQYF,TGTGCCAGCAGGGAGGACAGGGAGACCCAGTACTTC
TRBV15,TRBJ2-5,NA,once,CATSRGGSETQYF,TGTGCCACCAGCAGAGGCGGTTCAGAGACCCAGTACTTC
TRBV2,TRBJ2-3,TRBD2,NA,CASSAGLAILGTQYF,TGTGCCAGCAGTGCGGGACTAGCTATATTGGGTACGCAGTATTTT
TRBV4-2,TRBJ2-7,NA,NA,CASSRTGISYEQYF,TGTGCCAGCAGCCGGACGGGGATCTCCTACGAGCAGTACTTC
TRBV29-1,TRBJ2-2,NA,once,CSMTENTGELFF,TGCAGCATGACAGAAAACACCGGGGAGCTGTTTTTT
TRBV6-1,TRBJ2-7,TRBD1,NA,CASSEGDRGLTFEQYF,TGTGCCAGCAGTGAAGGGGACAGGGGGCTGACCTTCGAGCAGTACTTC
TRBV18,TRBJ1-1,NA,NA,CASSPRAGRNDHEAFF,TGTGCCAGCTCACCACGGGCAGGGAGGAATGATCATGAAGCTTTCTTT
TRBV6-5,TRBJ1-3,NA,NA,CASSYSFGGNTIYF,TGTGCCAGCAGTTACTCGTTCGGGGGAAACACCATATATTTT
TRBV18,TRBJ2-1,NA,NA,CASSPPRGSEQFF,TGTGCCAGCTCACCACCCCGGGGAAGTGAGCAGTTCTTC
TRBV6-1,TRBJ1-5,TRBD1,NA,CASSGRVVQGINQPQHF,TGTGCCAGCAGTGGACGAGTTGTACAGGGGATCAATCAGCCCCAGCATTTT
TRBV5-1,TRBJ1-4,TRBD1,once,CASSWVGGLGEKLFF,TGCGCCAGCAGCTGGGTAGGGGGCTTAGGGGAAAAACTGTTTTTT
TRBV28,TRBJ2-1,TRBD1,NA,CASDGQGASYNEQFF,TGTGCCAGCGACGGGCAGGGGGCCTCCTACAATGAGCAGTTCTTC
TRBV7-3,TRBJ2-5,TRBD2,NA,CASSLGSTSGVQETQYF,TGTGCCAGCAGCTTAGGGTCGACTAGCGGCGTACAAGAGACCCAGTACTTC
TRBV6-6,TRBJ1-3,NA,NA,CASKRDSGNTIYF,TGTGCCAGCAAACGGGACTCTGGAAACACCATATATTTT
TRBV24-1,TRBJ1-5,TRBD1,NA,CATSDRDRGSSNQPQHF,TGTGCCACCAGTGACCGAGACAGGGGGTCGAGCAATCAGCCCCAGCATTTT
TRBV30,TRBJ1-3,NA,NA,CAWTRPGYLGNTIYF,TGTGCCTGGACCCGCCCAGGGTACCTTGGAAACACCATATATTTT
TRBV29-1,TRBJ2-1,NA,NA,CSVTRGGRQQFF,TGCAGCGTTACACGTGGCGGAAGACAGCAGTTCTTC
TRBV6-5,TRBJ2-1,TRBD2,NA,CASSYGLAGAYNEQFF,TGTGCCAGCAGTTACGGACTAGCGGGTGCCTACAATGAGCAGTTCTTC